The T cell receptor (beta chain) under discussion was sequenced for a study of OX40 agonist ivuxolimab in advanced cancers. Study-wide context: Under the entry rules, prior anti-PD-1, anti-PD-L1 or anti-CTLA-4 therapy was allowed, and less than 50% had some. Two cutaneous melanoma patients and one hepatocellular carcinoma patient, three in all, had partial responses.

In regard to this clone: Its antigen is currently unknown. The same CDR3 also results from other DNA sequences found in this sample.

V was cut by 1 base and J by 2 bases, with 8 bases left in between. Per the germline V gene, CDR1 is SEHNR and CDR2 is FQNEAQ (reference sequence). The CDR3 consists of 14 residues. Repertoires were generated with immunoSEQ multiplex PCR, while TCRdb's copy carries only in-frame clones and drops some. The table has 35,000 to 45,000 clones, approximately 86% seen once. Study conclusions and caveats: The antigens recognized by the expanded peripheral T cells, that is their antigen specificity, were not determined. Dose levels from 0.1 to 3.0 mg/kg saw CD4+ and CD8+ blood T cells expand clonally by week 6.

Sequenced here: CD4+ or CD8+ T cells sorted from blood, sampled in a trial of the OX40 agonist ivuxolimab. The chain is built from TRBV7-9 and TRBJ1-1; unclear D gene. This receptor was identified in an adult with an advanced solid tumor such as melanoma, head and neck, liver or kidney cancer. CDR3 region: CASSLVAGNTEAFF. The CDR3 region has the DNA TGTGCCAGCAGCTTAGTTGCAGGAAACACTGAAGCTTTCTTT.